This TCR beta chain stems from a study of blood T cells in healthy people across ages. Study-wide background: Template-switching capture recovered about one barcoded beta molecule per two T cells. Study-level findings and limits: It was the long-lived donors that had more naive CD4+ cells and higher diversity than aged donors. The fall in TCR beta diversity per million T cells was roughly linear with age.

The use of a sample-barcoded 5' primer and a J-beta primer mix characterized a second PCR of about 7 to 12 cycles. Any given sample supplied a minimum of 2.5 million CDR3-containing paired-end reads. TCRdb redid the calling of the 5' RACE reads with MiXCR, one entry per CDR3 protein. The table includes 600,000 or so distinct CDR3 sequences, 47% detected once. The CDR3 covers 13 residues. V dropped 4 bases and J dropped 7; count of bases not matched to a gene: 6. Per the germline V gene, CDR1 is DFQATT and CDR2 is SNEGSKA (reference sequence). In this sample, this clonotype turned up once. Its target is not known.

The V gene is TRBV20-1, the J gene TRBJ2-7; 11 positions agree with TRBD2. Material: blood. This TCR was recovered from a man older than 75 in good health. The CDR3 reads CSATRTSGLEQYF. The DNA of the CDR3 is TGCAGTGCTACCCGGACTAGCGGGCTTGAGCAGTACTTC.